These T cell receptor beta chains were read from a single sample in a study of OX40 agonist ivuxolimab in advanced cancers. Assay: immunoSEQ multiplex PCR; the TCRdb copy retains only in-frame clones and omits some. The table includes about 92,000 clones, around nine tenths detected once. Source: CD4+ or CD8+ T cells sorted from blood, taken in a trial of the OX40 agonist ivuxolimab. These TCRs come from an adult with an advanced solid tumor such as melanoma, head and neck, liver or kidney cancer. Both conserved end residues are part of each CDR3. The D gene is left open where the match is weak. Clone sizes are given selectively: once, few, many, or a class where the clone is expanded.

clone_size | j_call | v_call | d_call | cdr3_aa | cdr3_nt
. | TRBJ2-7 | TRBV19 | TRBD1 | CASSISITGTGIHEQYF | TGTGCCAGTAGTATTTCCATAACCGGGACAGGGATCCACGAGCAGTACTTC
. | TRBJ2-1 | TRBV21-1 | . | CASSKGGRPAEIYNEQFF | TGTGCCAGCAGCAAGGGTGGGCGTCCAGCGGAAATCTACAATGAGCAGTTCTTC
. | TRBJ2-3 | TRBV6-1 | . | CATAQGPSTDTQYF | TGTGCCACAGCACAGGGTCCTAGCACAGATACGCAGTATTTT
few | TRBJ1-2 | TRBV7-9 | TRBD1 | CASSRTGPDGYTF | TGTGCCAGCAGCCGGACAGGACCGGACGGCTACACCTTC
once | TRBJ2-5 | TRBV7-9 | . | CASSLWVGSGETQYF | TGTGCCAGCAGCTTATGGGTGGGGAGTGGAGAGACCCAGTACTTC
. | TRBJ2-5 | TRBV4-1 | . | CASSQDSAGTHQETQYF | TGCGCCAGCAGCCAGGATTCTGCAGGGACACACCAAGAGACCCAGTACTTC
. | TRBJ2-3 | TRBV7-2 | TRBD2 | CASSLVLAGNTQYF | TGTGCCAGCAGCTTAGTCCTAGCGGGCAATACGCAGTATTTT
. | TRBJ2-1 | TRBV4-2 | TRBD2 | CASSLLAGGYNEQFF | TGTGCCAGCAGTCTTCTAGCGGGGGGCTACAATGAGCAGTTCTTC
. | TRBJ2-1 | TRBV29-1 | . | CSGNNRTANNEQFF | TGCAGCGGAAACAACCGGACAGCGAACAATGAGCAGTTCTTC
once | TRBJ2-2 | TRBV9 | TRBD2 | CASSVEAREGSGELFF | TGTGCCAGCAGCGTAGAAGCTCGGGAGGGTTCCGGGGAGCTGTTTTTT
. | TRBJ1-1 | TRBV7-9 | . | CASSLAERRTPMNTEAFF | TGTGCCAGCAGCTTAGCGGAACGGCGAACCCCAATGAACACTGAAGCTTTCTTT
. | TRBJ2-1 | TRBV7-9 | . | CASSPKGQKESYNEQFF | TGTGCCAGCAGCCCCAAAGGCCAAAAAGAATCCTACAATGAGCAGTTCTTC
. | TRBJ2-1 | TRBV9 | . | CASTGGGTYNEQFF | TGTGCCAGCACAGGAGGAGGCACCTACAATGAGCAGTTCTTC
. | TRBJ2-7 | TRBV4-3 | TRBD1 | CASSQAEDRGEQYF | TGCGCCAGCAGCCAAGCAGAGGACAGGGGCGAGCAGTACTTC
. | TRBJ2-3 | TRBV19 | . | CASSIGGNRDPDTQYF | TGTGCCAGTAGTATCGGAGGAAACAGGGACCCCGATACGCAGTATTTT
. | TRBJ2-5 | TRBV18 | . | CASSPATDYQETQYF | TGTGCCAGCTCACCAGCGACAGACTATCAAGAGACCCAGTACTTC
. | TRBJ2-2 | TRBV10-1 | TRBD2 | CASSEPTSGSKRGELFF | TGCGCCAGCAGTGAGCCCACTAGCGGGAGTAAACGGGGGGAGCTGTTTTTT
. | TRBJ2-5 | TRBV30 | . | CAWSRAEPQETQYF | TGTGCCTGGAGTAGGGCAGAGCCGCAAGAGACCCAGTACTTC
. | TRBJ2-7 | TRBV5-6 | TRBD1 | CASSWGQGAIYEQYF | TGTGCCAGCAGCTGGGGACAGGGGGCTATCTACGAGCAGTACTTC
. | TRBJ2-1 | TRBV9 | TRBD2 | CASSSGLAVYNEQFF | TGTGCCAGCAGCTCGGGACTAGCGGTTTACAATGAGCAGTTCTTC
. | TRBJ1-5 | TRBV18 | . | CASSPSPGQPQHF | TGTGCCAGCTCACCAAGCCCGGGTCAGCCCCAGCATTTT
. | TRBJ2-7 | TRBV6-1 | TRBD2 | CASSEGLARSTYEQYF | TGTGCCAGCAGTGAAGGACTAGCGAGAAGTACCTACGAGCAGTACTTC
. | TRBJ2-1 | TRBV27 | . | CASGRGHGEQFF | TGTGCCAGCGGGAGGGGGCACGGTGAGCAGTTCTTC
. | TRBJ2-5 | TRBV30 | TRBD1 | CAWSANRGQGETQYF | TGTGCCTGGAGTGCGAACCGCGGACAGGGGGAGACCCAGTACTTC
. | TRBJ2-1 | TRBV5-1 | . | CASSFPGHNEQFF | TGCGCCAGCAGCTTTCCGGGACACAATGAGCAGTTCTTC
. | TRBJ2-7 | TRBV2 | . | CASSGASLGYEQYF | TGTGCCAGCAGTGGGGCTAGCTTGGGGTACGAGCAGTACTTC